This T cell receptor (beta chain) was found in a study of T cell responses to AZD1222 COVID-19 vaccine. The repertoire was sequenced with immunoSEQ multiplex PCR; TCRdb's copy has only in-frame clones and lacks some. The data hold about 100,000 clones, with around 87% observed a single time. With regard to this clone: Its antigen is unknown. Other DNA sequences in the same sample also yield this CDR3.

Findings of the study overall: CD4 TCRs linked to vaccination spanned spike, dominating at 160-218 and 743-854.

Trimming removed 0 bases at V and 2 bases at J, with 10 bases between. Per germline, CDR1 LGHNA and CDR2 YSLEER. CDR3 size: 15 residues. The clonotype originates from an adult in good health. Specimen: peripheral blood, collected on day 0 of MenACWY control vaccination. V and J are TRBV4-3 and TRBJ1-2; no clear D gene. The DNA of the CDR3 is TGCGCCAGCAGCCAAGATGGCCCCGGGAACTATGGCTACACCTTC. It codes for CASSQDGPGNYGYTF.